The rows below give T cell receptor beta chains drawn from one sample of a study of shared clonotypes between healthy human individuals. Sequencing was performed with immunoSEQ multiplex PCR; in TCRdb, only in-frame clones are kept and a portion is missing. The sample has about 2.4 million clones, around nine tenths seen once. The specimen was naive CD4+ T cells sorted from blood. The receptors derive from a man in his late teens or twenties in good health. Both conserved end residues are part of each CDR3. The D gene is left open where the match is weak. Size is stated for part of the rows, as once, few or many counts, or as a class when the clone is expanded.

- | TRBJ2-3 | - | TRBV19 | CASSKKGTTDTQYF | TGTGCCAGTAGTAAAAAGGGGACCACAGATACGCAGTATTTT
- | TRBJ1-1 | - | TRBV30 | CAWNPGGRREAFF | TGTGCCTGGAACCCGGGGGGACGACGTGAAGCTTTCTTT
TRBD1 | TRBJ1-1 | - | TRBV10-3 | CAIINRGHTEAFF | TGTGCCATCATCAACAGGGGGCACACTGAAGCTTTCTTT
- | TRBJ1-4 | - | TRBV5-1 | CASSLDRVEKLFF | TGCGCCAGCAGCTTGGACAGGGTCGAAAAACTGTTTTTT
TRBD1 | TRBJ2-7 | - | TRBV6-8 | CASSYCPGQGSSYEQYF | TGTGCCAGCAGTTACTGCCCGGGACAGGGGAGCTCCTACGAGCAGTACTTC
- | TRBJ1-5 | few | TRBV19 | CASKDASNQPQHF | TGTGCCAGTAAGGACGCCAGCAATCAGCCCCAGCATTTT
- | TRBJ2-5 | once | TRBV7-9 | CASSRSTPLGETQYF | TGTGCCAGCAGCCGATCTACACCCCTGGGAGAGACCCAGTACTTC
TRBD1 | TRBJ1-1 | once | TRBV28 | CASSWTGSPEAFF | TGTGCCAGCAGTTGGACAGGGAGCCCTGAAGCTTTCTTT
TRBD1 | TRBJ2-7 | - | TRBV6-1 | CASSDFGNRGHLLREQYF | TGTGCCAGCAGTGACTTCGGTAACAGGGGGCATCTTTTGAGGGAGCAGTACTTC
- | TRBJ1-2 | - | TRBV6-5 | CASSYTRDNYGYTF | TGTGCCAGCAGTTACACGCGGGATAACTATGGCTACACCTTC
TRBD1 | TRBJ1-4 | - | TRBV28 | CASSLGGMTGVYEKLFF | TGTGCCAGCAGTTTGGGAGGAATGACAGGGGTTTATGAAAAACTGTTTTTT
- | TRBJ2-3 | few | TRBV9 | CASSVAGTDTQYF | TGTGCCAGCAGCGTAGCGGGCACAGATACGCAGTATTTT
- | TRBJ2-5 | - | TRBV18 | CASSPLDQETQYF | TGTGCCAGCTCACCCCTGGACCAAGAGACCCAGTACTTC
- | TRBJ1-6 | - | TRBV30 | CAWSTGGGNSPLHF | TGTGCCTGGAGTACCGGGGGTGGTAATTCACCCCTCCACTTT
- | TRBJ2-2 | - | TRBV27 | CASSLSRANTGELFF | TGTGCCAGCAGTTTGAGCAGGGCGAACACCGGGGAGCTGTTTTTT
TRBD2 | TRBJ2-1 | - | TRBV2 | CATGTSGLGNEQFF | TGTGCCACCGGGACTAGCGGCCTTGGCAATGAGCAGTTCTTC
- | TRBJ1-6 | - | TRBV30 | CAWSVGSPLHF | TGTGCCTGGAGTGTAGGTTCACCCCTCCACTTT
- | TRBJ1-5 | - | TRBV28 | CASSFGTPNQPQHF | TGTGCCAGCAGTTTTGGGACGCCCAATCAGCCCCAGCATTTT
- | TRBJ1-1 | - | TRBV11-3 | CAGTYVGERHTEAFF | TGTGCCGGAACGTACGTGGGAGAGCGGCACACTGAAGCTTTCTTT
TRBD2 | TRBJ2-3 | - | TRBV19 | CASSKGGPSTDTQYF | TGTGCCAGTAGTAAGGGAGGGCCTTCCACAGATACGCAGTATTTT
- | TRBJ2-7 | - | TRBV5-1 | CASSSLTSYEQYF | TGCGCCAGCAGCTCTCTTACGTCCTACGAGCAGTACTTC
- | TRBJ1-1 | - | TRBV7-8 | CASSLAGVWAEAFF | TGTGCCAGCAGCTTAGCGGGGGTCTGGGCGGAAGCTTTCTTT
TRBD1 | TRBJ2-7 | once | TRBV11-2 | CASSLGGTGRNEQYF | TGTGCCAGCAGCTTAGGGGGGACAGGGAGGAACGAGCAGTACTTC
TRBD2 | TRBJ2-1 | - | TRBV30 | CAWSVTGRGGNEQFF | TGTGCCTGGAGTGTAACGGGGCGGGGAGGGAATGAGCAGTTCTTC
- | TRBJ1-4 | - | TRBV10-3 | CAITGSSNEKLFF | TGTGCCATCACCGGCAGCAGTAATGAAAAACTGTTTTTT
- | TRBJ2-7 | - | TRBV6-6 | CASSRGYEQYF | TGTGCCAGCAGTCGAGGGTACGAGCAGTACTTC
- | TRBJ1-2 | - | TRBV6-1 | CASSPRQDYTF | TGTGCCAGCAGCCCCAGACAGGACTACACCTTC
- | TRBJ1-1 | - | TRBV5-4 | CASAKGGQGNTEAFF | TGTGCCAGCGCCAAGGGGGGGCAGGGTAACACTGAAGCTTTCTTT
- | TRBJ1-5 | - | TRBV11-3 | CASSLEDSNQPQHF | TGTGCCAGCAGCTTAGAGGATAGCAATCAGCCCCAGCATTTT
- | TRBJ2-3 | - | TRBV9 | CASSVGEGMRTDTQYF | TGTGCCAGCAGCGTAGGCGAGGGGATGCGCACAGATACGCAGTATTTT
TRBD2 | TRBJ2-3 | - | TRBV7-9 | CASSETRAGAGTDTQYF | TGTGCCAGCAGTGAAACTAGAGCGGGAGCCGGCACAGATACGCAGTATTTT
- | TRBJ1-2 | - | TRBV5-6 | CASCFKANYGYTF | TGTGCCAGCTGCTTTAAAGCTAACTATGGCTACACCTTC
- | TRBJ2-1 | - | TRBV5-1 | CASSGSGANYNEQFF | TGCGCCAGCAGCGGGAGCGGAGCCAACTACAATGAGCAGTTCTTC